These T cell receptor beta chains were read from a single sample in a study of blood T cell repertoires in COVID-19. Sequenced by immunoSEQ multiplex PCR; TCRdb stores in-frame clones only, minus some. Of 150,000 to 200,000 clones in the sample, 86% are singletons; the top ten hold 4%. Sample: peripheral blood. These receptors came from a woman aged 70-85 years with acute or convalescent COVID-19. Each CDR3 is given with its conserved first and last residue. The D gene is left open where the match is weak. The size field is filled for only some rows; it gives once, few, many or a size class.

J gene,D gene,V gene,clone size,CDR3 DNA,CDR3 protein
TRBJ2-2,.,TRBV29-1,.,TGCAGCGGAGGGACCGGGGAGCTGTTTTTT,CSGGTGELFF
TRBJ1-2,TRBD1,TRBV7-6,once,TGTGCCAGCAGCCAGGGACAGGGTGGAAACTATGGCTACACCTTC,CASSQGQGGNYGYTF
TRBJ1-5,.,TRBV5-6,.,TGTGCCAGCAGCCTTAACGGGGTCAATAGCAATCAGCCCCAGCATTTT,CASSLNGVNSNQPQHF
TRBJ2-2,TRBD1,TRBV5-6,.,TGTGCCAGCATCCAGTACAGGGGGGAGTTCGGCGGGGAGCTGTTTTTT,CASIQYRGEFGGELFF
TRBJ2-5,TRBD2,TRBV28,.,TGTGCCAGCAGTTTAATTTCAACTAGCGGGAGGCCGGGGTCATGGACCCAGTACTTC,CASSLISTSGRPGSWTQYF
TRBJ1-2,TRBD1,TRBV3-1/TRBV3-2,.,TGTGCCAGCAGCCAAGGGACAGGGACCACAGGAGGCTACACCTTC,CASSQGTGTTGGYTF
TRBJ2-1,TRBD1,TRBV10-3,.,TGTGCCATCAGTGAGTCCGTCCCGGGACAGGGGACTGAGCAGTTCTTC,CAISESVPGQGTEQFF
TRBJ1-5,TRBD1,TRBV2,.,TGTGCCAGCAGCGACACAGGGGGCGGAAATCAGCCCCAGCATTTT,CASSDTGGGNQPQHF
TRBJ1-1,.,TRBV6-6,.,TGTGCCAGCAGCCCAAGACAGGCACCCTTGAGCACTGAAGCTTTCTTT,CASSPRQAPLSTEAFF
TRBJ1-4,TRBD1,TRBV6-5,.,TGTGCCAGCACCACGCCGGGACAGGGGGTTTATTTT,CASTTPGQGVYF
TRBJ1-5,.,TRBV6-5,.,TGTGCCAGCAGTTATCAGGCGGGGATGGGTCAGCCCCAGCATTTT,CASSYQAGMGQPQHF
TRBJ2-2,TRBD1,TRBV9,.,TGTGCCAGCACCAAAGGACAGGTCGGGGAGCTGTTTTTT,CASTKGQVGELFF
TRBJ2-2,.,TRBV7-3,.,TGTGCCTCATCACGGGAGCCGAACACCGGGGAGCTGTTTTTT,CASSREPNTGELFF
TRBJ2-5,.,TRBV27,.,TGTGCCAGCAGTTTATCGGGCAGGCTGGGGCCGGAGACCCAGTACTTC,CASSLSGRLGPETQYF
TRBJ2-7,TRBD2,TRBV5-4,.,TGTGCCAGCAGCTTGTCGTCTAGCGGGAGTTACGAGCAGTACTTC,CASSLSSSGSYEQYF
TRBJ1-4,.,TRBV6-5,.,TGTGCCAGCAGTAACAGGGTTGAAAAACTGTTTTTT,CASSNRVEKLFF
TRBJ1-6,.,TRBV11-2,.,TGTGCCAGCAGCATTAACCAGGGGCCGGCAGCGCCCCTCCACTTT,CASSINQGPAAPLHF
TRBJ2-1,TRBD2,TRBV27,.,TGTGCCAGCAGTTGGTTAGCGGGAGGATTAAGCTCCTACAATGAGCAGTTCTTC,CASSWLAGGLSSYNEQFF
TRBJ2-7,TRBD1,TRBV7-9,.,TGTGCCAGCAGCAGTCCGGGACAGGGTCCCTACGAGCAGTACTTC,CASSSPGQGPYEQYF
TRBJ1-5,TRBD1,TRBV2,.,TGTGCCAGCATTCCGGACAGGTATAGCAATCAGCCCCAGCATTTT,CASIPDRYSNQPQHF
TRBJ2-1,.,TRBV7-3,few,TGTGCCAGCAGCTTAAACCCTGGGGAGCAGCAGTTCTTC,CASSLNPGEQQFF